Included here is one TCR beta chain sequence, with context. The authors ran a second PCR of about 6 to 11 cycles using a sample-barcoded 5' primer and a J-beta primer mix. From the 5' RACE reads, TCRdb called clonotypes with MiXCR, one entry per CDR3 protein. The sample yields about 680,000 distinct CDR3 sequences, roughly 50% seen once. The CDR3 has 14 amino acids. V lost 0 bases, J lost 6 bases, and 2 bases stayed unmatched. The germline CDR1 and CDR2 sequences are SGHRS and YFSETQ. These data originate in a study of blood T cells in healthy people across ages. The chain carries TRBV5-1 and TRBJ2-1, with 8 nucleotides matching TRBD2. This TCR was sampled from a woman aged 55 to 70 in good health. Sequenced sample: blood. The CDR3 DNA reads TGCGCCAGCAGCTTGGAAAGCGGGAGCAATGAGCAGTTCTTC. Its protein is CASSLESGSNEQFF.